One and the same sample provided the 28 T cell receptor beta chains below, sequenced in a study of Ad26.COV2.S vaccination and SARS-CoV-2 variants. Assay used: immunoSEQ multiplex PCR; TCRdb lists only in-frame clones, some missing. The sample contains over 200,000 clones, approximately 88% of which appear only once. Treatment noted: roughly 19 received Ad26.COV2.S at low or high dose, single or two shots; roughly five received placebo; per-sample allocation not given. Sampling was performed 63 days after the first vaccine or placebo injection. Sequences were derived from peripheral blood, sampled in a trial of Ad26.COV2.S vaccine versus placebo. Receptor source: a person between 18 and 65 years old who received the Ad26.COV2.S COVID-19 vaccine or a placebo.

This chain links TRBV21-1 with TRBJ2-7; TRBD2 is taken as the D call from the table, unchecked against the DNA. TRBV21-1 is marked as a pseudogene. CDR3 length: 12 amino acids. The CDR3 is CASSKGRAGRYF. For the CDR3, the DNA is TGTGCCAGCAGCAAAGGTAGAGCGGGGCGGTACTTC.

This chain uses TRBV25-1 with TRBJ2-1; D gene unclear. With 6 bases removed from V and 5 bases from J, the gap between germline ends came to 2 bases. The CDR3 covers 10 residues. Germline V gene lookup returns CDR1 MGHDK and CDR2 SYGVNS. The CDR3 here is CASRNNEQFF. In DNA form, the CDR3 reads TGTGCCAGCAGAAACAATGAGCAGTTCTTC.

The chain has TRBV28 and TRBJ2-5, with TRBD2 matching 7 bases. In germline, CDR1 is MDHEN, CDR2 SYDVKM. J lost 5 bases, V lost 6 bases, and 3 bases had no gene match. This CDR3 has 12 residues. The CDR3 DNA is TGTGCCAGCAGGACTAGCATTGAGACCCAGTACTTC. It encodes CASRTSIETQYF.

The V gene is TRBV6-5, the J gene TRBJ1-3; possibly TRBD1 for D (5 bases). V lost 6 bases and J lost 6, with 15 bases in between. Germline V gives CDR1 MNHEY, CDR2 SVGAGI. This CDR3 has 14 amino acids. This CDR3 is CASRPSGDPNTIYF. The CDR3 bases are TGTGCCAGCAGACCGTCGGGGGACCCAAACACCATATATTTT.

V and J are TRBV4-3 and TRBJ1-6; D possibly corresponds to TRBD1 (6 bases). The V end lost 1 base, the J end lost 9 bases, and 7 bases lay between the germline ends. The CDR3 covers 13 residues. Germline assignment: CDR1 LGHNA and CDR2 YSLEER. The CDR3 DNA is TGCGCCAGCAGCCAAGCGGGGGCTTCACCCCTCCACTTT. Translating gives CASSQAGASPLHF.

This rearrangement joins TRBV7-2 to TRBJ2-1, with 12 bases matching TRBD2. Germline trimming cut 2 bases from V and 7 bases from J; bases unmatched to any gene: 9. CDR1 is SGHTA and CDR2 is FQGNSA in the germline V gene. The CDR3 runs to 17 residues. Written as DNA, the CDR3 is TGTGCCAGCAGCTTAATTGCCCTAGCGGGGGGGCTGAATGAGCAGTTCTTC. Encoded protein: CASSLIALAGGLNEQFF. Variable domain in full (rest from reference TRBV7-2 and TRBJ2-1): GAGVSQSPSNKVTEKGKDVELRCDPISGHTALYWYRQSLGQGLEFLIYFQGNSAPDKSGLPSDRFSAERTGGSVSTLTIQRTQQEDSAVYLCASSLIALAGGLNEQFFGPGTRLTVL.

This clone was picked up a small number of times. This rearrangement joins TRBV6-1 to TRBJ2-1; D might be TRBD2 (6 bases). The germline gives CDR1 MNHNS, CDR2 SASEGT. V shed 3 bases and J shed 5 bases, with 14 bases lying between them. This CDR3 comprises 15 residues. The CDR3 region has the DNA TGTGCCAGCAGTGATAGCGGAACTTACCACAATGAGCAGTTCTTC. Translating it yields CASSDSGTYHNEQFF.

CDR3 nucleotide sequence: TGCGCCAGCAGCCCGACAGGGAGCTCCTACGAGCAGTACTTC. It yields the protein CASSPTGSSYEQYF. This chain links TRBV5-1 with TRBJ2-7; TRBD1 matches at 7 bases. With 4 bases clipped from V and 0 bases from J, the junction kept 4 bases outside the gene matches. Germline CDR1 and CDR2: SGHRS and YFSETQ. This CDR3 contains 14 residues. Full variable domain (remainder filled in from reference TRBV5-1 and TRBJ2-7): KAGVTQTPRYLIKTRGQQVTLSCSPISGHRSVSWYQQTPGQGLQFLFEYFSETQRNKGNFPGRFSGRQFSNSRSEMNVSTLELGDSALYLCASSPTGSSYEQYFGPGTRLTVT.

The CDR3 bases are TGCGCCAGCAGCACACAGGAGACCTCTGAAGCTTTCTTT. It codes for CASSTQETSEAFF. The chain is built from TRBV4-3 and TRBJ1-1; a weak D match, TRBD1 (5 bases). The ends were cut back, 5 bases at V and 6 bases at J, with 13 bases in the middle. CDR1 is LGHNA and CDR2 is YSLEER in the germline V gene. The CDR3 is 13 amino acids.

This chain uses TRBV20-1 with TRBJ1-3; D gene uncertain. CDR3 length equals 13 residues. CDR1 DFQATT and CDR2 SNEGSKA come from the germline V gene (reference sequence). The V end was cut by 3 bases, the J end by 2 bases, with 8 bases between. The CDR3 DNA follows: TGCAGTGCTAGTGGCAGTCCTGGAAACACCATATATTTT. The encoded protein is CSASGSPGNTIYF.

The J gene is TRBJ2-7, the V gene TRBV2; 10 bases fit TRBD1. The CDR3 covers 18 residues. From germline, CDR1 is SNHLY and CDR2 FYNNEI. Trimming removed 5 bases from V and 6 bases from J; junction bases left unmatched: 19. The CDR3 sequence is CASSRRGQGNPMGGEQYF. In DNA, the CDR3 is TGTGCCAGCAGTCGCAGGGGACAGGGGAACCCGATGGGAGGCGAGCAGTACTTC.

The chain employs TRBV9 and TRBJ2-5; TRBD1 matches at 7 bases. Germline values: CDR1 SGDLS, CDR2 YYNGEE. The CDR3 extends over 17 amino acids. Unmatched junction bases numbered 14, after V lost 2 bases and J lost 4 bases. The CDR3, as DNA: TGTGCCAGCAGCGTTGACCCGGGGCAGGGGGTACTAGAGACCCAGTACTTC. Translation gives CASSVDPGQGVLETQYF. The full variable domain, rest sourced from reference TRBV9 and TRBJ2-5, is DSGVTQTPKHLITATGQRVTLRCSPRSGDLSVYWYQQSLDQGLQFLIQYYNGEERAKGNILERFSAQQFPDLHSELNLSSLELGDSALYFCASSVDPGQGVLETQYFGPGTRLLVL.

The chain couples TRBV7-2 to TRBJ1-5; D is unclear. CDR1 is SGHTA, CDR2 FQGNSA, per germline. The V and J ends lost 2 bases and 2 bases respectively, with 7 bases between them. The CDR3 runs 14 residues. The CDR3 reads CASSLIPGNQPQHF. The CDR3 DNA follows: TGTGCCAGCAGCTTAATCCCAGGCAATCAGCCCCAGCATTTT. Drawing the rest from reference TRBV7-2 and TRBJ1-5, the complete variable domain is GAGVSQSPSNKVTEKGKDVELRCDPISGHTALYWYRQSLGQGLEFLIYFQGNSAPDKSGLPSDRFSAERTGGSVSTLTIQRTQQEDSAVYLCASSLIPGNQPQHFGDGTRLSIL.

V is TRBV5-1 and J is TRBJ1-1; 7 bases agree with TRBD1. V lost 4 bases and J lost 2; bases outside the gene matches: 8. CDR1 is SGHRS and CDR2 is YFSETQ in the germline V gene. The CDR3 totals 15 residues. The CDR3 spells CASSPGDRDNTEAFF. For the CDR3, the DNA is TGCGCCAGCAGCCCGGGGGACAGAGACAACACTGAAGCTTTCTTT.

The gene calls are TRBV5-6 and TRBJ2-7, with D possibly matching TRBD2 (7 bases). The CDR3 totals 13 residues. CDR1 is SGHDT, CDR2 YYEEEE, per germline. Between the trimmed V and J ends, which lost 8 bases and 5 bases, there was a span of 17 bases. The CDR3 nucleotides are TGTGCCAGTCTCCGCGGGGGCCTTGACGAGCAGTACTTC. Translation gives CASLRGGLDEQYF. Filled out from reference TRBV5-6 and TRBJ2-7, the complete variable domain reads DAGVTQSPTHLIKTRGQQVTLRCSPKSGHDTVSWYQQALGQGPQFIFQYYEEEERQRGNFPDRFSGHQFPNYSSELNVNALLLGDSALYLCASLRGGLDEQYFGPGTRLTVT.

The rearrangement uses TRBV28 and TRBJ2-1; TRBD2 matches 9 bases. The CDR3 is made up of 15 amino acids. The V segment lost 4 bases and the J segment 6 bases; nucleotides outside the gene matches: 7. Germline V lookup: CDR1 MDHEN, CDR2 SYDVKM. This CDR3 is CASSSPAGGFNEQFF. The CDR3 region has the DNA TGTGCCAGCAGTTCCCCGGCGGGGGGGTTCAATGAGCAGTTCTTC.

The chain links TRBV5-1 to TRBJ2-4; either TRBD1 or TRBD2 may supply D (5 bases each). From germline, CDR1 is SGHRS and CDR2 YFSETQ. The V end lost 5 bases, the J end lost 11 bases, and 23 bases lay between the germline ends. The CDR3 covers 15 residues. CDR3 region: CASSPRTDTRGVQYF. The DNA of the CDR3 is TGCGCCAGCAGTCCTCGGACGGACACGAGGGGAGTTCAGTACTTC.

V gene TRBV18 combines with J gene TRBJ1-5, with TRBD1 matching over 7 bases. Germline CDR1 KGHSH, CDR2 LQKENI. V dropped 6 bases and J dropped 6; count of bases not matched to a gene: 11. The CDR3 sequence is 15 residues long. The CDR3 region has the DNA TGTGCCAGCTCTTCCGACAGGGAGAGAGGTCAGCCCCAGCATTTT. The encoded protein is CASSSDRERGQPQHF.

V gene TRBV19 combines with J gene TRBJ2-6, with 7 positions matching TRBD1. This CDR3 has 15 amino acids. The junction had 4 bases not matched to a gene; V was cut back by 7 bases and J by 1 base. In germline, CDR1 is LNHDA, CDR2 SQIVND (reference sequence). CDR3 amino acids: CASTLTGSGANVLTF. DNA for the CDR3: TGTGCCAGTACCTTGACAGGGTCTGGGGCCAACGTCCTGACTTTC.

J is TRBJ1-5 and V is TRBV19; weak D call: TRBD1 (6 bases). The CDR3 loop spans 13 amino acids. Germline V gene sequence: CDR1 LNHDA, CDR2 SQIVND (reference sequence). With 4 bases removed from V and 15 bases from J, the gap between germline ends came to 19 bases. The CDR3 sequence: CASSTRDTIVPHF. The CDR3 bases are TGTGCCAGTAGTACCCGGGACACAATAGTACCGCATTTT.

The chain links TRBV6-5 to TRBJ2-7; 10 bases line up with TRBD1. The CDR3 sequence is 14 residues long. Germline lookup yields CDR1 MNHEY and CDR2 SVGAGI. J lost 5 bases, V lost 0 bases, and 1 base had no gene match. DNA for the CDR3: TGTGCCAGCAGTTACTCGACAGGGGGCCACGAGCAGTACTTC. This translates into CASSYSTGGHEQYF.

The chain couples TRBV7-2 to TRBJ2-3; the match to TRBD2 covers 7 bases. The V gene's germline CDR1 is SGHTA and CDR2 FQGNSA. The CDR3 sequence is 17 residues long. V shed 1 base, J shed 4 bases, and the junction held 11 bases outside the gene matches. CDR3 sequence: CASSLDIAGVVSDTQYF. CDR3 nucleotides: TGTGCCAGCAGCTTAGATATTGCGGGGGTTGTTTCAGATACGCAGTATTTT.

The chain combines TRBV18 with TRBJ1-1; D call uncertain. V lost 3 bases, J lost 7 bases, and 9 bases lay in between. CDR1 is KGHSH, CDR2 LQKENI, per germline. The CDR3 spans 12 residues. The CDR3 protein is CASSPAEFEAFF. The CDR3 nucleotides read TGTGCCAGCTCACCTGCGGAGTTTGAAGCTTTCTTT.

The chain has TRBV3-1 (or the pseudogene TRBV3-2) and TRBJ2-5; maybe TRBD1 (6 bases). The CDR3 spans 15 residues. V lost 4 bases and J lost 10, with 22 bases in between. Germline values: CDR1 LGHDT, CDR2 YNNKEL (reference sequence). The CDR3 loop reads CASSLLNLRNRDQYF. The CDR3 DNA is TGTGCCAGCAGCCTCCTCAACTTGCGGAACAGGGACCAGTACTTC.

The gene calls are TRBV5-1 and TRBJ1-1, with D maybe TRBD1 (5 bases). This CDR3 is built from 14 residues. The V gene lost 1 base and the J gene lost 1 base, with 8 bases spanning the gap. Germline V lookup: CDR1 SGHRS, CDR2 YFSETQ. CDR3 bases: TGCGCCAGCAGCTTGAGGGGAGGGAACACTGAAGCTTTCTTT. Protein: CASSLRGGNTEAFF.

This clone was counted once. The gene calls are TRBV7-9 and TRBJ2-1, with D possibly matching TRBD1 (7 bases). The CDR3 sequence is 17 residues long. Trimming took off 2 bases at V and 10 bases at J, with 24 bases between the two ends. Germline loops: CDR1 SEHNR, CDR2 FQNEAQ (reference sequence). CDR3 nucleotides: TGTGCCAGCAGCTTACAGGGGGGCGGGATTCCCCGATGGGAGCAGTTCTTC. Its translation: CASSLQGGGIPRWEQFF.

The V and J genes are TRBV25-1 and TRBJ2-1, with a tentative D call TRBD2 (6 bases). The CDR3 runs to 15 residues. From germline, CDR1 is MGHDK and CDR2 SYGVNS. V was shortened by 3 bases and J by 7 bases, with 16 bases between the two germline ends. In DNA form, the CDR3 reads TGTGCCAGCAGTGACAGCGGGTTACAACCTAATGAGCAGTTCTTC. Its protein is CASSDSGLQPNEQFF.

This clone has more than one count but fewer than ten. The V gene is TRBV19, the J gene TRBJ2-7; no firm D call. This CDR3 comprises 16 residues. V was pared by 3 bases and J by 3 bases, with 18 bases between. Germline V lookup: CDR1 LNHDA, CDR2 SQIVND (reference sequence). The CDR3 here is CASSMPGGEALYEQYF. In nucleotides, the CDR3 is TGTGCCAGTAGTATGCCCGGTGGCGAGGCGCTCTACGAGCAGTACTTC.